Shown below are 19 T cell receptor beta chains from a single sample sequenced in a study of blood T cell repertoires in COVID-19. Profiling relied on immunoSEQ multiplex PCR, and the TCRdb table lists in-frame clones only, not all of them. The sample has approximately 360,000 clones, around 87% seen once. The material sequenced was PBMCs or T cells enriched from blood (not recorded which). These receptors originate from a man between 35 and 55 years old in a cohort exposed to, infected with or recovered from COVID-19 (not recorded which).

V and J are TRBV19 and TRBJ1-3; D is perhaps TRBD1 (5 bases). Germline CDR1 LNHDA, CDR2 SQIVND (reference sequence). The V and J ends lost 8 bases and 2 bases respectively, with 16 bases between them. This CDR3 region has 15 residues. The CDR3 sequence is CASGFFGAAGNTIYF. CDR3 nucleotides: TGTGCCAGTGGATTTTTTGGGGCGGCTGGAAACACCATATATTTT.

This chain connects TRBV4-1 to TRBJ1-2; 10 bases are shared with TRBD1. This CDR3 spans 18 amino acids. Germline loops: CDR1 MGHRA, CDR2 YSYEKL. The V segment lost 2 bases and the J segment 4 bases; nucleotides outside the gene matches: 13. The CDR3 sequence: CASSQPTGQGRDSYGYTF. CDR3 DNA sequence: TGCGCCAGCAGCCAACCAACGGGACAGGGGAGAGATAGCTATGGCTACACCTTC.

This rearrangement joins TRBV11-2 to TRBJ2-5, with D hard to call. V dropped 3 bases and J dropped 1 base, with 9 bases sitting between them. The CDR3 spans 14 residues. CDR1 and CDR2 from the germline V gene are SGHAT and FQNNGV. In DNA form, the CDR3 reads TGTGCCAGCAGCTTTAATCAGATCCAAGAGACCCAGTACTTC. Translated, it gives CASSFNQIQETQYF.

The chain recombines TRBV10-3 with TRBJ2-7; 9 positions match TRBD2. J lost 7 bases, V lost 0 bases, and 7 bases had no gene match. CDR1 ENHRY and CDR2 SYGVKD come from the germline V gene. The CDR3 has 15 residues. The CDR3 protein is CAISESGLARLEQYF. As DNA, the CDR3 is TGTGCCATCAGTGAGTCAGGACTAGCGCGATTGGAGCAGTACTTC.

This clone was detected once. This chain uses TRBV2 with TRBJ2-1; 10 bases map to TRBD1. CDR1 is SNHLY, CDR2 FYNNEI, per germline. With V trimmed by 6 bases and J by 6 bases, 8 bases remained unmatched. CDR3 length: 15 residues. In DNA, the CDR3 is TGTGCCAGCAGCGAGGGGGGGACAGGGGCCAATGAGCAGTTCTTC. Its protein is CASSEGGTGANEQFF.

V gene TRBV18 combines with J gene TRBJ2-4, with 8 bases fitting TRBD2. There are 16 residues in the CDR3. After removal of 3 bases from V and 6 bases from J, the junction contained 10 bases not matched to a gene. CDR1 is KGHSH and CDR2 is LQKENI in the germline V gene. The CDR3 sequence is CASSPGLANGGNIQYF. The CDR3 region has the DNA TGTGCCAGCTCACCCGGACTAGCAAACGGGGGAAACATTCAGTACTTC. The variable domain in full, with the rest retrieved from reference TRBV18 and TRBJ2-4, is NAGVMQNPRHLVRRRGQEARLRCSPMKGHSHVYWYRQLPEEGLKFMVYLQKENIIDESGMPKERFSAEFPKEGPSILRIQQVVRGDSAAYFCASSPGLANGGNIQYFGAGTRLSVL.

The rearrangement links TRBV27 to TRBJ1-1; 7 nucleotides match TRBD1. CDR3 length: 13 residues. From germline, CDR1 is MNHEY and CDR2 SMNVEV (reference sequence). V lost 8 bases and J lost 1; bases outside the gene matches: 4. The CDR3 here is CASSGTENTEAFF. In DNA form, the CDR3 reads TGTGCCAGCTCCGGGACAGAGAACACTGAAGCTTTCTTT.

The gene calls are TRBV7-9 and TRBJ2-3; possibly TRBD2 for D (6 bases). Germline lookup yields CDR1 SEHNR and CDR2 FQNEAQ (reference sequence). CDR3 length: 16 amino acids. Trimming took off 5 bases at V and 5 bases at J, with 20 bases between the two ends. CDR3 in amino acids: CASSPIGGDGRDTQYF. CDR3 DNA sequence: TGTGCCAGCAGCCCAATTGGAGGGGATGGGAGAGATACGCAGTATTTT.

The V gene is TRBV10-3, the J gene TRBJ1-1; 8 bases line up with TRBD1. Germline CDR1 is ENHRY and CDR2 is SYGVKD. J gave up 2 bases and V 10 bases, and 9 bases lay outside the gene matches. CDR3 length: 14 residues. CDR3 DNA: TGTGCCACCCGCCCGGGACAGGCCAACACTGAAGCTTTCTTT. The encoded protein is CATRPGQANTEAFF.

The rearrangement joins TRBV27 to TRBJ2-7, with D unclear. The CDR3 has 13 residues. Germline CDR1 reads MNHEY; CDR2 reads SMNVEV (reference sequence). Trimming shortened V by 8 bases and J by 5 bases, and 16 bases separated the two germline ends. In DNA, the CDR3 is TGTGCCAGCGCCCCCCCCTTGTCGGACGAGCAGTACTTC. This encodes CASAPPLSDEQYF.

This clone showed up just once. The V gene is TRBV6-5, the J gene TRBJ1-3; TRBD1 aligns across 9 bases. Germline V lookup: CDR1 MNHEY, CDR2 SVGAGI. V lost 6 bases and J lost 9; bases outside the gene matches: 6. CDR3 size: 13 residues. CDR3 residues: CASSGTGRSTIYF. DNA of the CDR3: TGTGCCAGCAGCGGGACAGGGAGGAGCACCATATATTTT.

The chain has TRBV15 and TRBJ1-2; 8 positions agree with TRBD1. The V segment lost 3 bases and the J segment 2 bases; nucleotides outside the gene matches: 8. This CDR3 has 16 amino acids. Germline CDR1 and CDR2: LNHNV and YYDKDF (reference sequence). CDR3 nucleotide sequence: TGTGCCACCAGCAGGGCAGGGGGCGCATCAAACTATGGCTACACCTTC. Encoded protein: CATSRAGGASNYGYTF.

This clone has just a few counts. V gene TRBV27 combines with J gene TRBJ2-2; D unclear. Trimming shortened V by 5 bases and J by 7 bases, and 11 bases separated the two germline ends. CDR3 size: 13 residues. Per the germline V gene, CDR1 is MNHEY and CDR2 is SMNVEV (reference sequence). In nucleotides, the CDR3 is TGTGCCAGCAGTATATTCCCCCACGGGGAGCTGTTTTTT. It translates to CASSIFPHGELFF.

The V gene is TRBV25-1, the J gene TRBJ2-1; TRBD2 is a possible D gene (6 bases). Trimming removed 4 bases at V and 3 bases at J, with 13 bases between. This CDR3 contains 15 residues. In germline, CDR1 is MGHDK, CDR2 SYGVNS. The CDR3 nucleotides read TGTGCCAGCAGTGTCACGGGACTGCGCTACAATGAGCAGTTCTTC. It is translated as CASSVTGLRYNEQFF. The full variable domain, with the rest looked up from reference TRBV25-1 and TRBJ2-1, is EADIYQTPRYLVIGTGKKITLECSQTMGHDKMYWYQQDPGMELHLIHYSYGVNSTEKGDLSSESTVSRIRTEHFPLTLESARPSHTSQYLCASSVTGLRYNEQFFGPGTRLTVL.

V usage is TRBV5-1 and J usage is TRBJ2-3; 11 bases match TRBD2. The CDR3 totals 17 residues. Germline V CDR1 and CDR2: SGHRS, YFSETQ. The V gene end was trimmed by 0 bases and the J gene end by 2 bases; junction bases not matched to a gene: 5. CDR3 nucleotide sequence: TGCGCCAGCAGCTTGGATTTACTAGCGGGAGTCACAGATACGCAGTATTTT. Encoded protein: CASSLDLLAGVTDTQYF.

The chain's CDR3 is CASSQGSGIYNEQFF. DNA of the CDR3: TGTGCCAGCAGCCAAGGTAGCGGGATCTACAATGAGCAGTTCTTC. The genes are TRBV3-1 (or the pseudogene TRBV3-2) and TRBJ2-1, with 8 bases lining up with TRBD2. This CDR3 comprises 15 residues. Germline loops: CDR1 LGHDT, CDR2 YNNKEL (reference sequence). The J segment lost 3 bases and the V segment lost 1 base, leaving 2 bases of the junction unmatched.

A few counts support this clone. V usage is TRBV4-2 and J usage is TRBJ2-1; 14 bases map to TRBD2. The CDR3 runs 16 residues. From germline, CDR1 is LGHNA and CDR2 YNFKEQ. Germline trimming cut 5 bases from V and 7 bases from J; bases unmatched to any gene: 7. CDR3 amino acids: CASSIGTSGSWNEQFF. Here the CDR3 DNA reads TGTGCCAGCAGCATAGGGACTAGCGGGAGTTGGAATGAGCAGTTCTTC.

This clone was recorded only once. The chain links TRBV18 to TRBJ1-4; D possibly corresponds to TRBD1 (6 bases). CDR3 length: 12 amino acids. V lost 6 bases and J lost 13, with 15 bases in between. Germline CDR1 KGHSH, CDR2 LQKENI. The CDR3 coding sequence is TGTGCCAGCTCTACACAGGGTTACGGACTGTTTTTT. Protein product: CASSTQGYGLFF.

The rearrangement links TRBV4-1 to TRBJ2-7, with TRBD2 identical over 7 bases. V gave up 0 bases and J gave up 5 bases; unmatched junction bases: 7. The germline gives CDR1 MGHRA, CDR2 YSYEKL. The CDR3 loop spans 15 amino acids. The CDR3 coding sequence is TGCGCCAGCAGCCAAGAAGCGGGAAGTTTTAACGAGCAGTACTTC. Its translation is CASSQEAGSFNEQYF.